The 30 T cell receptor beta chains below all came from one sample that was sequenced in a study of CD8+CD57+ T cells in acquired aplastic anemia. The TCR beta profiling, which covered VDJ combination and CDR3 sequence, was carried out using genomic DNA as the template. TCRdb re-called the reads through MiXCR, storing one row per CDR3 protein. Among about 62,000 distinct CDR3 sequences, 50% to 70% were seen once, and the ten largest hold 2% to 2.5%. The sequenced sample consisted of sorted CD4+, CD8+, or CD8+CD57+ T cells (not recorded which) from PBMCs. Source of these receptors: a human donor in good health, serving as a control.

Remarks on this clonotype: It is likely a read error, because the conserved phenylalanine at the end of the CDR3 is missing. It is unclear where the CDR3 begins or ends on the DNA, so no DNA is shown, and the CDR3 is as TCRdb lists it. This chain joins TRBV20-1 and TRBJ2-1; TRBD2 is taken as the D call from the table, unchecked against the DNA. In germline, CDR1 is DFQATT, CDR2 SNEGSKA (reference sequence). The length of the CDR3 is 14 amino acids, counting both ends. CDR3 in amino acids: CSAARLVPYNEQLS.

V gene TRBV10-3 combines with J gene TRBJ2-3; tentative D call: TRBD2 (6 bases). V lost 2 bases and J 1 base, leaving 10 bases between the germline ends. The CDR3 spans 15 residues. CDR1 and CDR2 from the germline V gene are ENHRY and SYGVKD. Here the CDR3 DNA reads TGTGCCATCAGTGAGGGAGCGGGCCGCACAGATACGCAGTATTTT. Amino acids: CAISEGAGRTDTQYF.

This clonotype occurred many times. The rearrangement joins TRBV28 to TRBJ1-1; D is possibly TRBD1 (5 bases). The germline gives CDR1 MDHEN, CDR2 SYDVKM. The CDR3 runs to 12 residues. The V end lost 6 bases, the J end lost 2 bases, and 7 bases lay between the germline ends. The CDR3 sequence is CASRGANTEAFF. The CDR3 bases are TGTGCCAGCAGAGGGGCCAACACTGAAGCTTTCTTT.

The rearrangement uses TRBV10-3 and TRBJ2-3; no clear D. The V gene lost 0 bases and the J gene lost 7 bases, with 8 bases spanning the gap. Germline V gives CDR1 ENHRY, CDR2 SYGVKD. This CDR3 spans 13 amino acids. CDR3 nucleotide sequence: TGTGCCATCAGTGAGTCGAAGGTGAATACGCAGTATTTT. Translation gives CAISESKVNTQYF.

Only a few counts were recorded for this clonotype. V gene TRBV2 combines with J gene TRBJ1-5; no clear D gene. Per germline, CDR1 SNHLY and CDR2 FYNNEI. The CDR3 consists of 13 residues. V lost 5 bases and J 4 bases, leaving 9 bases between the germline ends. CDR3 coding DNA: TGTGCCAGCAGTCGCCAGGAGAATCAGCCCCAGCATTTT. It codes for CASSRQENQPQHF. Variable domain in full (rest from reference TRBV2 and TRBJ1-5): EPEVTQTPSHQVTQMGQEVILRCVPISNHLYFYWYRQILGQKVEFLVSFYNNEISEKSEIFDDQFSVERPDGSNFTLKIRSTKLEDSAMYFCASSRQENQPQHFGDGTRLSIL.

This clonotype appeared many times. This rearrangement joins TRBV5-1 to TRBJ2-2, with TRBD2 as a possible D gene (6 bases). Germline V gives CDR1 SGHRS, CDR2 YFSETQ. The CDR3 consists of 16 residues. V lost 3 bases, J lost 0 bases, and 12 bases lay in between. Here the CDR3 DNA reads TGCGCCAGCAGCTCGGGGGACGGAACGAACACCGGGGAGCTGTTTTTT. It is translated as CASSSGDGTNTGELFF.

This rearrangement joins TRBV12-3 or TRBV12-4 to TRBJ2-3, with 8 bases identical to TRBD2. The CDR3 contains 15 residues. The trim removed 7 bases at V and 6 bases at J, leaving 12 bases unmatched. CDR3 nucleotides: TGTGCCAGCACCAGGGCGGGAGGTATAAGGGATACGCAGTATTTT. This encodes CASTRAGGIRDTQYF.

This clonotype showed up many times. The chain couples TRBV7-8 to TRBJ1-1; maybe TRBD1 (6 bases). The CDR3 totals 15 residues. Looked up from germline, CDR1 is SGHVS and CDR2 is FQNEAQ. The V and J ends lost 0 bases and 1 base respectively, with 9 bases between them. The CDR3 DNA reads TGTGCCAGCAGCTTAGCGATACAGGGGAACACTGAAGCTTTCTTT. It is translated as CASSLAIQGNTEAFF.

The rearrangement links TRBV29-1 to TRBJ2-7; 12 bases line up with TRBD2. Trimming cost V 3 bases and J 0 bases; bases outside gene matches: 6. Germline CDR1 is SQVTM and CDR2 is ANQGSEA. This CDR3 is built from 16 residues. The CDR3, as DNA: TGCAGCGTTGAGGGGCTAGCGGGAGGGAGCTCCTACGAGCAGTACTTC. Translated: CSVEGLAGGSSYEQYF.

The chain recombines TRBV5-6 with TRBJ2-5; a possible D gene is TRBD2 (5 bases). Trimming removed 5 bases at V and 2 bases at J, with 10 bases between. Looked up from germline, CDR1 is SGHDT and CDR2 is YYEEEE. CDR3 length: 13 amino acids. The CDR3 DNA follows: TGTGCCAGCAGGTGGACTCCGCAAGAGACCCAGTACTTC. It encodes CASRWTPQETQYF.

Notes on this clonotype: Sequence at one end of the junction differs from germline and may be a read error. This chain uses TRBV25-1 with TRBJ2-7, with D perhaps matching TRBD1 (5 bases). CDR3 size: 12 residues. Germline CDR1 MGHDK, CDR2 SYGVNS. CDR3 sequence reads: CASSATGYEQYF. CDR3 bases: TGTGCCAGTAGTGCCACAGGCTACGAGCAGTACTTC.

This clonotype appeared many times. The rearrangement links TRBV27 to TRBJ1-1; 8 nucleotides match TRBD1. The CDR3 extends over 15 amino acids. The V gene's germline CDR1 is MNHEY and CDR2 SMNVEV (reference sequence). The V segment lost 5 bases and the J segment 1 base; nucleotides outside the gene matches: 6. CDR3 bases: TGTGCCAGCAGTGCGCGGGACAGGCAGAACACTGAAGCTTTCTTT. Encoded protein: CASSARDRQNTEAFF.

By frequency in the sample, this clonotype is medium-sized. The rearrangement joins TRBV15 to TRBJ1-1; no clear D gene. The CDR3 consists of 13 residues. With 2 bases removed from V and 1 base from J, the gap between germline ends came to 5 bases. Looked up from germline, CDR1 is LNHNV and CDR2 is YYDKDF (reference sequence). The CDR3 DNA reads TGTGCCACCAGCAGACTAAAGAACACTGAAGCTTTCTTT. As protein: CATSRLKNTEAFF.

This clonotype is classed as medium-sized (0.01 to 0.1%). The chain has TRBV24-1 and TRBJ2-3; D ambiguous. Trimming removed 10 bases from V and 1 base from J, with 17 bases in between. Germline CDR1 reads KGHDR; CDR2 reads SFDVKD. The CDR3 contains 15 residues. The CDR3 DNA sequence: TGTGCCACGGGTGGACCAGAAACACGCACAGATACGCAGTATTTT. It yields the protein CATGGPETRTDTQYF.

This clonotype is medium-sized (0.01 to 0.1%) in the sample. This chain connects TRBV24-1 to TRBJ2-2; D not resolved. Trimming shortened V by 3 bases and J by 7 bases, and 14 bases separated the two germline ends. The CDR3 covers 15 residues. Germline lookup yields CDR1 KGHDR and CDR2 SFDVKD. The DNA for the CDR3 is TGTGCCACCAGTGATCCGACCCGGCGTGGCGGGGAGCTGTTTTTT. It codes for CATSDPTRRGGELFF.

V is TRBV3-1 and J is TRBJ2-2, with TRBD2 matching 8 bases. The germline V gene has CDR1 LGHDT and CDR2 YNNKEL (reference sequence). The ends lost 3 bases at V and 5 bases at J; junction bases unmatched: 5. The CDR3 has 15 amino acids. The DNA of the CDR3 is TGTGCCAGCAGCCAGGAGGGCGGGAGGACCGGGGAGCTGTTTTTT. Its protein is CASSQEGGRTGELFF.

The table lists this clonotype with many counts. The chain is built from TRBV30 and TRBJ1-6; 9 nucleotides agree with TRBD1. Per the germline V gene, CDR1 is GTSNPN and CDR2 is SVGIG (reference sequence). The CDR3 extends over 13 amino acids. Trimming removed 3 bases from V and 7 bases from J; junction bases left unmatched: 1. CDR3 in amino acids: CAWSGQGNSPLHF. For the CDR3, the DNA is TGTGCCTGGAGCGGACAGGGGAATTCACCCCTCCACTTT.

This clonotype is deemed medium-sized. The chain uses TRBV24-1 and TRBJ2-2, with 9 bases that match TRBD2. The germline V gene encodes CDR1 KGHDR and CDR2 SFDVKD. Germline trimming cut 4 bases from V and 6 bases from J; bases unmatched to any gene: 5. CDR3 length: 15 amino acids. CDR3 DNA sequence: TGTGCCACCAGTGACCTAGCGGGAAGGTCCGGGGAGCTGTTTTTT. This sequence encodes CATSDLAGRSGELFF.

The rearrangement uses TRBV7-3 and TRBJ1-6; D is undetermined. With 5 bases removed from V and 7 bases from J, the gap between germline ends came to 6 bases. This CDR3 region has 12 residues. Germline-derived CDR1 and CDR2 are SGHTA and FQGTGA. CDR3 sequence reads: CASSAGNSPLHF. The CDR3 DNA follows: TGTGCCAGCAGCGCCGGGAATTCACCCCTCCACTTT. The entire variable domain, with the rest obtained from reference TRBV7-3 and TRBJ1-6, is as follows: GAGVSQTPSNKVTEKGKYVELRCDPISGHTALYWYRQSLGQGPEFLIYFQGTGAADDSGLPNDRFFAVRPEGSVSTLKIQRTERGDSAVYLCASSAGNSPLHFGNGTRLTVT.

This clonotype was detected a few times. This chain uses TRBV6-1 with TRBJ2-5; 14 bases map to TRBD2. The trim removed 11 bases at V and 2 bases at J, leaving 10 bases unmatched. Germline-derived CDR1 and CDR2 are MNHNS and SASEGT. The CDR3 totals 16 residues. The CDR3 nucleotides read TGTGCCGCCAAAGGACTAGCGGGAGGCCCACAAGAGACCCAGTACTTC. It yields the protein CAAKGLAGGPQETQYF.

The chain employs TRBV19 and TRBJ2-1; no firm D call. The V end lost 2 bases, the J end lost 2 bases, and 10 bases lay between the germline ends. The CDR3 runs 15 residues. Germline CDR1 is LNHDA and CDR2 is SQIVND (reference sequence). DNA for the CDR3: TGTGCCAGTAGTATAAAGGGCGGACCCTACAATGAGCAGTTCTTC. It translates to CASSIKGGPYNEQFF.

This chain links TRBV25-1 with TRBJ2-1; possible D gene TRBD1, 6 bases. V lost 9 bases and J lost 3, with 12 bases in between. Germline values: CDR1 MGHDK, CDR2 SYGVNS. CDR3 length equals 13 residues. The CDR3 sequence is CASKNRDYNEQFF. For the CDR3, the DNA is TGTGCCAGTAAGAACAGGGACTACAATGAGCAGTTCTTC.

Points on this clonotype: A clone one base away is much larger, so this may be a read error. The chain couples TRBV24-1 to TRBJ1-2; TRBD1 is a possible D gene (5 bases). The germline gives CDR1 KGHDR, CDR2 SFDVKD. The germline V and J ends were trimmed by 6 bases and 7 bases, with 20 bases remaining between them. The CDR3 is made up of 15 amino acids. The CDR3 DNA sequence: TGTGCCACCAGTCGATCAGGGTCCCCAAGCTCTGGCTACACCTTC. Translating gives CATSRSGSPSSGYTF.

The genes are TRBV4-1 and TRBJ2-1, with 7 bases aligning to TRBD2. CDR1 is MGHRA and CDR2 is YSYEKL in the germline V gene. The CDR3 length is 18 residues. Trimming cost V 0 bases and J 8 bases; bases outside gene matches: 16. CDR3 loop: CASSQDPLAASMNHEQFF. The CDR3 DNA sequence: TGCGCCAGCAGCCAAGATCCCCTAGCGGCGTCTATGAACCATGAGCAGTTCTTC.

This clonotype was seen only a few times. The gene calls are TRBV29-1 and TRBJ2-3; no firm D call. Per the germline V gene, CDR1 is SQVTM and CDR2 is ANQGSEA. The V and J ends lost 4 bases and 2 bases respectively, with 7 bases between them. The CDR3 spans 12 residues. The CDR3 loop is CSVGAYTDTQYF. As DNA, the CDR3 is TGCAGCGTTGGGGCCTACACAGATACGCAGTATTTT.

The V and J genes are TRBV10-1 and TRBJ1-6; the D is unclear. V lost 6 bases and J lost 8, with 5 bases in between. The CDR3 is made up of 11 amino acids. Germline loops: CDR1 WNHNN, CDR2 SYGVQD (reference sequence). The CDR3 DNA is TGCGCCAGCAGCCCGGATTCACCCCTCCACTTT. Residues: CASSPDSPLHF.

This clonotype was recorded at least ten times. The genes are TRBV6-1 and TRBJ1-2, with 7 nucleotides matching TRBD1. CDR1 and CDR2 from the germline V gene are MNHNS and SASEGT. After removal of 2 bases from V and 7 bases from J, the junction contained 7 bases not matched to a gene. This CDR3 comprises 14 residues. CDR3 sequence (DNA): TGTGCCAGCAGTGAAAGGTCAGGGGGTGGTGGCTACACCTTC. It specifies CASSERSGGGGYTF.

This clonotype was seen a single time. The chain combines TRBV6-1 with TRBJ2-1; the match to TRBD2 covers 12 bases. The junction had 11 bases not matched to a gene; V was cut back by 4 bases and J by 4 bases. The CDR3 has 18 amino acids. Looked up from germline, CDR1 is MNHNS and CDR2 is SASEGT. In DNA form, the CDR3 reads TGTGCCAGCAGTGGGGGACTAGCGGGCGGGAACAAGTACAATGAGCAGTTCTTC. As protein: CASSGGLAGGNKYNEQFF.

The chain combines TRBV10-1 with TRBJ2-7; 9 positions match TRBD1. CDR1 and CDR2 (germline): WNHNN, SYGVQD (reference sequence). V lost 2 bases to trimming and J lost 3 bases; unmatched junction nucleotides: 5. The CDR3 sequence is 15 residues long. This CDR3 is CASSEGTGNYYEQYF. Here the CDR3 DNA reads TGCGCCAGCAGTGAGGGGACAGGGAATTACTACGAGCAGTACTTC.

In its sample, this clonotype was seen many times. The V gene is TRBV3-1, the J gene TRBJ2-1, with D unresolved. The CDR3 has 15 residues. Germline CDR1 LGHDT, CDR2 YNNKEL (reference sequence). The ends were cut back, 0 bases at V and 4 bases at J, with 10 bases in the middle. The CDR3 DNA reads as TGTGCCAGCAGCCAAGATCCAGTGGATTACAATGAGCAGTTCTTC. Amino acid sequence: CASSQDPVDYNEQFF.